Following are 24 T cell receptor beta chains from one sample sequenced in a study of CD8 T cells in ankylosing spondylitis. A single record per CDR3 protein comes from TCRdb applying MiXCR to the 5' RACE reads. Of fewer than 250,000 distinct CDR3 sequences in the sample, roughly 32% were seen once. The sequenced sample consisted of blood, either unsorted or a sorted T cell fraction (not recorded which). Receptor source: a male donor with ankylosing spondylitis or in good health (not recorded which).

This clonotype was counted at least ten times. This chain uses TRBV20-1 with TRBJ1-5, with D perhaps matching TRBD1 (6 bases). V was clipped by 4 bases and J by 4 bases, with 11 bases between them. From germline, CDR1 is DFQATT and CDR2 SNEGSKA (reference sequence). CDR3 size: 13 residues. CDR3 protein: CSAIRDTNQPQHF. DNA for the CDR3: TGCAGTGCTATCCGGGACACGAATCAGCCCCAGCATTTT.

The chain joins TRBV10-3 to TRBJ1-2; D might be TRBD1 (6 bases). The V gene lost 6 bases and the J gene lost 3 bases, with 11 bases spanning the gap. Germline CDR1 ENHRY, CDR2 SYGVKD. This CDR3 spans 13 amino acids. CDR3 amino acids: CAIRNRADYGYTF. The CDR3 nucleotides are TGTGCCATCAGGAACAGGGCTGACTATGGCTACACCTTC.

In DNA form, the CDR3 reads TGTGCCGGTGCAGAGGGGCCCTCCTACGAGCAGTACTTC. This sequence encodes CAGAEGPSYEQYF. V and J are TRBV2 and TRBJ2-7; the D gene could be TRBD1 or TRBD2 (5 bases each). The V gene's germline CDR1 is SNHLY and CDR2 FYNNEI. This CDR3 region has 13 residues. V was trimmed by 11 bases and J by 0 bases, leaving 14 bases between them.

A few counts support this clonotype. The chain employs TRBV10-3 and TRBJ2-2; TRBD1 or TRBD2 may be the D gene (5 bases each). Germline V gives CDR1 ENHRY, CDR2 SYGVKD. Trimming cost V 0 bases and J 7 bases, with 24 bases left between them. This CDR3 contains 19 residues. This CDR3 reads CAISESESLWGPGSGELFF. CDR3 in DNA: TGTGCCATCAGTGAGTCAGAATCACTTTGGGGACCGGGAAGCGGGGAGCTGTTTTTT.

This chain links TRBV5-1 with TRBJ2-5; TRBD1 agrees at 7 bases. Germline trimming cut 6 bases from V and 2 bases from J; bases unmatched to any gene: 4. The V gene's germline CDR1 is SGHRS and CDR2 YFSETQ. The CDR3 is 13 residues long. The CDR3 DNA reads TGCGCCAGCAACGAGGGACAGCAAGAGACCCAGTACTTC. Translating it yields CASNEGQQETQYF.

This clonotype was detected a few times. The rearrangement joins TRBV10-3 to TRBJ2-2, with 8 bases fitting TRBD1. The CDR3 length is 14 residues. From germline, CDR1 is ENHRY and CDR2 SYGVKD. The V and J ends lost 10 bases and 6 bases, in that order; junction bases with no gene match: 10. CDR3 in DNA: TGTGCCAGCACCGGACAGGGCGTCGCCGGGGAGCTGTTTTTT. The encoded protein is CASTGQGVAGELFF.

The gene calls are TRBV7-9 and TRBJ2-5; 7 bases are a match to TRBD1. The junction had 11 bases not matched to a gene; V was cut back by 5 bases and J by 5 bases. Germline CDR1 SEHNR, CDR2 FQNEAQ (reference sequence). This CDR3 comprises 15 residues. CDR3 sequence: CASSPDRVLDETQYF. CDR3 DNA: TGTGCCAGCAGCCCAGACAGGGTGTTGGATGAGACCCAGTACTTC.

This clonotype was counted a few times. The CDR3 DNA follows: TGTGCCAGCAGCCAAGATGGAGGAGGAAGGACCTACGAGCAGTACTTC. Its protein is CASSQDGGGRTYEQYF. The chain has TRBV3-1 and TRBJ2-7; weak D call: TRBD2 (5 bases). CDR3 size: 16 residues. CDR1 LGHDT and CDR2 YNNKEL come from the germline V gene (reference sequence). V dropped 0 bases and J dropped 2 bases, with 14 bases sitting between them.

This clonotype was picked up many times. The chain couples TRBV29-1 to TRBJ2-1; D gene uncertain. Germline CDR1 and CDR2: SQVTM and ANQGSEA. Trimming removed 6 bases at V and 5 bases at J, with 17 bases between. This CDR3 is 14 amino acids long. The CDR3 protein is CSVEDAQIHNEQFF. CDR3 bases: TGCAGCGTCGAGGACGCCCAAATTCACAATGAGCAGTTCTTC.

V usage is TRBV6-1 and J usage is TRBJ2-5; D may be TRBD2 (5 bases). Germline V gene lookup returns CDR1 MNHNS and CDR2 SASEGT. The CDR3 runs to 14 residues. Trimming removed 6 bases at V and 5 bases at J, with 16 bases between. CDR3 in DNA: TGTGCCAGCAGGCCCCTCGGGGAAGAGGAGACCCAGTACTTC. Residues: CASRPLGEEETQYF.

This clonotype was seen a few times. This chain joins TRBV5-6 and TRBJ1-6; no definite D call. V gave up 4 bases and J gave up 5 bases, with 7 bases separating them. The CDR3 is 13 amino acids. Germline V lookup: CDR1 SGHDT, CDR2 YYEEEE. CDR3 amino acids: CASSADDNSPLHF. For the CDR3, the DNA is TGTGCCAGCAGCGCCGATGATAATTCACCCCTCCACTTT. Looking up the rest from reference TRBV5-6 and TRBJ1-6 gives the full variable domain: DAGVTQSPTHLIKTRGQQVTLRCSPKSGHDTVSWYQQALGQGPQFIFQYYEEEERQRGNFPDRFSGHQFPNYSSELNVNALLLGDSALYLCASSADDNSPLHFGNGTRLTVT.

The chain joins TRBV7-9 to TRBJ1-1; maybe TRBD1 (6 bases). The CDR3 has 14 amino acids. CDR1 and CDR2 from the germline V gene are SEHNR and FQNEAQ (reference sequence). Trimming left V 5 bases short and J 10 bases short, with 20 bases between. CDR3: CASSHSQGAYAAFF. DNA of the CDR3: TGTGCCAGCAGCCATTCACAGGGCGCTTATGCAGCTTTCTTT.

The chain links TRBV6-5 to TRBJ2-5; no definite D call. V lost 1 base to trimming and J lost 3 bases, with 9 bases between them. Germline V lookup: CDR1 MNHEY, CDR2 SVGAGI. This CDR3 has 14 residues. DNA for the CDR3: TGTGCCAGCAGTTACTACGGTAAAGAAGAGACCCAGTACTTC. Translation: CASSYYGKEETQYF.

This clonotype was found a few times. V usage is TRBV29-1 and J usage is TRBJ2-5; D gene ambiguous. This CDR3 has 12 residues. Germline CDR1 reads SQVTM; CDR2 reads ANQGSEA. V lost 7 bases to trimming and J lost 2 bases, with 11 bases between them. This chain's CDR3 is CSAWSSQETQYF. The DNA for the CDR3 is TGCAGCGCTTGGAGTTCGCAAGAGACCCAGTACTTC.

This clonotype was counted a few times. The chain has TRBV20-1 and TRBJ2-7; D not resolved. Trimming removed 3 bases from V and 3 bases from J, with 15 bases in between. CDR1 and CDR2 from the germline V gene are DFQATT and SNEGSKA (reference sequence). The CDR3 length is 14 residues. The CDR3 nucleotides read TGCAGTGCTAGGGGTTTTCGTATCGGCTACGAGCAGTACTTC. It translates to CSARGFRIGYEQYF.

This clonotype was seen more than once but under ten times. The V and J genes are TRBV7-3 and TRBJ2-1, with D maybe TRBD2 (6 bases). Germline loops: CDR1 SGHTA, CDR2 FQGTGA. This CDR3 has 18 residues. Trimming removed 2 bases at V and 9 bases at J, with 26 bases between. The CDR3 coding sequence is TGTGCCAGCAGCTTACTTGGAGGCGGAGGGACGGCCCCCGTTGAGCAGTTCTTC. Its protein product is CASSLLGGGGTAPVEQFF.

Note on this clonotype: One end of the junction is discordant with germline, which a read error may explain. This chain joins TRBV20-1 and TRBJ1-2; maybe TRBD1 (6 bases). Germline V gene data show CDR1 as DFQATT and CDR2 as SNEGSKA (reference sequence). The CDR3 loop spans 19 amino acids. The CDR3 nucleotides read TGCTGTGCTAGAGATTTGGGAACACAGGGTATCGAGGTATTGGGTGGCTACACCTTC. Amino acids: CCARDLGTQGIEVLGGYTF.

In nucleotides, the CDR3 is TGCGCCAGCAGCTTGGATGGTGCGAATTCGGAGACCCAGTACTTC. Protein sequence: CASSLDGANSETQYF. The chain couples TRBV5-1 to TRBJ2-5; no clear D. V was cut by 0 bases and J by 5 bases, with 14 bases left in between. The CDR3 runs to 15 residues. From germline, CDR1 is SGHRS and CDR2 YFSETQ.

The rearrangement links TRBV5-1 to TRBJ1-1; the match to TRBD1 covers 9 bases. V was clipped by 3 bases and J by 7 bases; unmatched bases: 7. There are 14 residues in the CDR3. The germline gives CDR1 SGHRS, CDR2 YFSETQ. The CDR3 here is CASSSRDRAVEAFF. DNA for the CDR3: TGCGCCAGCAGCTCGAGGGACAGGGCCGTTGAAGCTTTCTTT.

The chain joins TRBV10-3 to TRBJ2-2; D is undetermined. The germline V gene encodes CDR1 ENHRY and CDR2 SYGVKD. This CDR3 is 12 amino acids long. The V end was cut by 10 bases, the J end by 3 bases, with 9 bases between. The CDR3 region has the DNA TGTGCCACCGGGCCTTACACCGGGGAGCTGTTTTTT. It encodes CATGPYTGELFF.

This chain connects TRBV28 to TRBJ2-5; no firm D call. The V end was cut by 6 bases, the J end by 5 bases, with 4 bases between. Germline V gene data show CDR1 as MDHEN and CDR2 as SYDVKM. This CDR3 region has 10 residues. The CDR3 loop is CASRRETQYF. The DNA for the CDR3 is TGTGCCAGCAGGCGGGAGACCCAGTACTTC.

J is TRBJ2-3 and V is TRBV9; no clear D gene. The CDR3 loop spans 13 amino acids. The V gene's germline CDR1 is SGDLS and CDR2 YYNGEE. The ends were cut back, 3 bases at V and 2 bases at J, with 7 bases in the middle. The CDR3 sequence is CASSARTTDTQYF. CDR3 DNA: TGTGCCAGCAGCGCCCGCACCACAGATACGCAGTATTTT.

This clonotype was seen a few times. J is TRBJ1-4 and V is TRBV20-1; no clear D gene. CDR3 length: 13 residues. V was clipped by 4 bases and J by 8 bases, with 14 bases between them. Germline V gene lookup returns CDR1 DFQATT and CDR2 SNEGSKA (reference sequence). CDR3 residues: CSANELVGEKLFF. The DNA of the CDR3 is TGCAGTGCTAACGAACTCGTTGGGGAAAAACTGTTTTTT.

This clonotype was observed a few times. The chain joins TRBV7-8 to TRBJ2-3; 14 nucleotides line up with TRBD2. Trimming removed 5 bases from V and 8 bases from J; junction bases left unmatched: 6. The V gene's germline CDR1 is SGHVS and CDR2 FQNEAQ. CDR3 length: 15 residues. Written as DNA, the CDR3 is TGTGCCAGCAGCCCAGGACTAGCGGGAGGACGTACGCAGTATTTT. It yields the protein CASSPGLAGGRTQYF.